This TCR beta chain was sequenced in a study of T-cell reconstitution after alpha-beta-depleted transplantation in children. The CDR3 is made up of 15 amino acids. Looked up from germline, CDR1 is SGHRS and CDR2 is YFSETQ. Trimming stripped 4 bases from V and 1 base from J, with 12 bases between. The authors prepared the TCRbeta library with unique molecular identifiers. TCRdb reprocessed the PCR reads via MiXCR and lists one record per CDR3 protein. The data contain about 540,000 distinct CDR3 sequences, approximately 20% of them singletons. The clonotype originates from a human donor who donated a stem cell graft to a child with acute lymphoblastic leukemia. Specimen: PBMCs from the stem cell graft donor, collected from the stem cell graft. The rearrangement uses TRBV5-1 and TRBJ2-1, with D unresolved. The CDR3 region is CASSPIVASYNEQFF. In DNA form, the CDR3 reads TGCGCCAGCAGCCCCATAGTTGCGTCCTACAATGAGCAGTTCTTC.